These 21 T cell receptor beta chains came from one sample sequenced in a study of blood T cells in healthy people across ages. The authors ran a second PCR of 7 to 11 cycles using a sample-barcoded 5' primer and a J-beta primer mix. TCRdb fed the 5' RACE reads into MiXCR, producing one record per CDR3 protein. The sample holds more than 650,000 distinct CDR3 sequences, 22% seen once. The sequenced sample was blood. These receptors were obtained from a man aged 65-85 years in good health.

A note on this clonotype: The CDR3 end shows no conserved phenylalanine or tryptophan, and so a read error is likely. The rearrangement links TRBV7-9 to TRBJ1-3; maybe TRBD1 (5 bases). V lost 1 base, J lost 2 bases, and 12 bases lay in between. Germline V gene data show CDR1 as SEHNR and CDR2 as FQNEAQ (reference sequence). The CDR3 totals 16 residues. The CDR3 reads CASSLVSGTAGNTIYL. The CDR3 DNA reads as TGTGCCAGCAGCTTAGTATCGGGGACCGCTGGAAACACCATATATCTT.

This rearrangement joins TRBV7-9 to TRBJ1-4; a weak D match, TRBD1 (6 bases). V lost 5 bases and J lost 6, with 13 bases in between. The CDR3 is made up of 14 amino acids. Germline CDR1 reads SEHNR; CDR2 reads FQNEAQ (reference sequence). Written as DNA, the CDR3 is TGTGCCAGCAGCCCCCAGACAGGCCATGAAAAACTGTTTTTT. It codes for CASSPQTGHEKLFF.

The chain is built from TRBV12-3 or TRBV12-4 and TRBJ1-2; TRBD1 might be the D (6 bases). Trimming shortened V by 1 base and J by 5 bases, and 14 bases separated the two germline ends. The CDR3 is 15 amino acids. This CDR3 is CASSLESGVWYGYTF. The DNA of the CDR3 is TGTGCCAGCAGTTTAGAGTCAGGGGTGTGGTATGGCTACACCTTC.

V and J are TRBV11-3 and TRBJ2-5; 7 nucleotides align to TRBD2. TRBJ2-1 matches the DNA end more closely, so the J call is doubtful. The germline gives CDR1 SGHNT, CDR2 YENEEA. The CDR3 contains 15 residues. The CDR3 coding sequence is TGTGCCAGCAGCGCCCGGACTAGAATTCAGGCTGAGCAGTTCTTC. This encodes CASSARTRIQAEQFF.

V is TRBV18 and J is TRBJ2-1, with 10 nucleotides matching TRBD2. The germline V gene has CDR1 KGHSH and CDR2 LQKENI. The CDR3 runs to 16 residues. Trimming at V came to 1 base and at J to 4 bases, leaving 4 bases not matched to a gene. The CDR3 coding sequence is TGTGCCAGCTCACCACTCAGCGGGAGGGGATACAATGAGCAGTTCTTC. It yields the protein CASSPLSGRGYNEQFF.

This clonotype was counted only a few times. This sequence joins TRBV11-3 and TRBJ2-3, with a possible D match to TRBD2 (6 bases). Germline CDR1 reads SGHNT; CDR2 reads YENEEA. CDR3 length: 15 amino acids. The V gene lost 3 bases and the J gene lost 2 bases, with 12 bases spanning the gap. This chain's CDR3 is CASSFDGSHTDTQYF. The CDR3 DNA follows: TGTGCCAGCAGCTTTGACGGGAGTCACACAGATACGCAGTATTTT.

The chain joins TRBV12-3 or TRBV12-4 to TRBJ2-7; no definite D call. The CDR3 is 13 amino acids. Trimming took 1 base from V and 4 from J, leaving 8 bases between them. The CDR3 here is CASSLGVLYEQYF. For the CDR3, the DNA is TGTGCCAGCAGTTTAGGGGTGTTGTACGAGCAGTACTTC.

This clonotype was counted only a few times. The rearrangement uses TRBV29-1 and TRBJ2-7; 8 bases are a match to TRBD2. The CDR3 contains 13 residues. V trimming: 4 bases; J trimming: 4 bases; junction bases outside the gene matches: 6. The germline CDR1 and CDR2 sequences are SQVTM and ANQGSEA. The CDR3 bases are TGCAGCGTTGTTGCTCGCGGGGGGTACGAGCAGTACTTC. It codes for CSVVARGGYEQYF.

This clonotype was detected a few times. V and J are TRBV13 and TRBJ1-3; no firm D call. Trimming pared 4 bases from V and 0 bases from J, leaving 13 bases between. The V gene's germline CDR1 is PRHDT and CDR2 FYEKMQ (reference sequence). The CDR3 sequence is 16 residues long. CDR3 region: CASSSLTGFSGNTIYF. CDR3 DNA: TGTGCCAGCAGCTCCCTGACGGGGTTCTCTGGAAACACCATATATTTT.

This chain joins TRBV29-1 and TRBJ2-5, with TRBD2 matching 7 bases. Unmatched junction bases numbered 4, after V lost 7 bases and J lost 2 bases. This CDR3 is built from 12 residues. In germline, CDR1 is SQVTM, CDR2 ANQGSEA. The CDR3 DNA sequence: TGCAGCGAGCGACTAGCTCAAGAGACCCAGTACTTC. Its protein product is CSERLAQETQYF.

This clonotype came up a few times. The genes are TRBV12-3 or TRBV12-4 and TRBJ1-2; no firm D call. V shed 6 bases and J shed 2 bases, with 7 bases lying between them. The CDR3 length is 12 residues. In DNA form, the CDR3 reads TGTGCCAGCAGCTGGGAAAACTATGGCTACACCTTC. As protein: CASSWENYGYTF.

The rearrangement uses TRBV12-3 or TRBV12-4 and TRBJ2-1; weak D call: TRBD1 (6 bases). The CDR3 has 14 residues. V dropped 6 bases and J dropped 8 bases, with 17 bases sitting between them. The DNA for the CDR3 is TGTGCCAGCAGCGGATTACCAGGGGTCCATGAGCAGTTCTTC. Its translation is CASSGLPGVHEQFF.

The rearrangement links TRBV13 to TRBJ2-5; D may be TRBD2 (5 bases). The assigned J gene may be wrong: the sequence end matches TRBJ2-7 better. Germline V gene lookup returns CDR1 PRHDT and CDR2 FYEKMQ (reference sequence). This CDR3 has 12 residues. Here the CDR3 reads CASREVRYEQYF. The DNA for the CDR3 is TGTGCCAGCAGGGAGGTCCGGTACGAGCAGTACTTC.

In nucleotides, the CDR3 is TGTGCCAGCAGTCTCGGGACAGGGCTATCCTACGAGCAGTACGTC. It specifies CASSLGTGLSYEQYV. V gene TRBV12-3 or TRBV12-4 combines with J gene TRBJ2-7; 9 bases agree with TRBD1. The CDR3 spans 15 residues. J was trimmed by 1 base and V by 5 bases; bases with no gene match: 6.

In its sample, this clonotype was seen a few times. This chain connects TRBV6-5 to TRBJ1-1, with D maybe TRBD1 (6 bases). The length of the CDR3 is 13 residues. Germline values: CDR1 MNHEY, CDR2 SVGAGI. V lost 7 bases to trimming and J lost 0 bases, with 9 bases between them. CDR3 sequence: CASNGQMNTEAFF. CDR3 nucleotide sequence: TGTGCCAGCAACGGACAGATGAACACTGAAGCTTTCTTT.

The gene calls are TRBV20-1 and TRBJ2-1, with a tentative D call TRBD2 (7 bases). Trimming cost V 5 bases and J 0 bases, with 11 bases left between them. CDR1 is DFQATT, CDR2 SNEGSKA, per germline (reference sequence). The CDR3 totals 14 residues. The CDR3, as DNA: TGCAGTGCTGGGGGGGGGCTCTCCTACAATGAGCAGTTCTTC. This gives the protein CSAGGGLSYNEQFF.

This chain uses TRBV11-2 with TRBJ1-1; D not resolved. Looked up from germline, CDR1 is SGHAT and CDR2 is FQNNGV. V lost 0 bases and J lost 0, with 5 bases in between. This CDR3 is 14 amino acids long. This chain's CDR3 is CASSLERVNTEAFF. The CDR3 nucleotides read TGTGCCAGCAGCTTAGAACGGGTGAACACTGAAGCTTTCTTT.

The CDR3 protein is CASSPEQGVTDTQYF. CDR3 nucleotide sequence: TGTGCCAGCTCACCGGAACAGGGAGTCACAGATACGCAGTATTTT. The V and J genes are TRBV18 and TRBJ2-3; maybe TRBD1 (6 bases). The germline V gene encodes CDR1 KGHSH and CDR2 LQKENI. Trimming left V 3 bases short and J 2 bases short, with 12 bases between. This CDR3 has 15 residues. The whole variable domain, filled in from reference TRBV18 and TRBJ2-3, reads NAGVMQNPRHLVRRRGQEARLRCSPMKGHSHVYWYRQLPEEGLKFMVYLQKENIIDESGMPKERFSAEFPKEGPSILRIQQVVRGDSAAYFCASSPEQGVTDTQYFGPGTRLTVL.

This clonotype is a singleton in its sample. This chain links TRBV12-3 or TRBV12-4 with TRBJ1-1; D remains unclear. V lost 2 bases and J 5 bases, leaving 9 bases between the germline ends. CDR3 length: 13 amino acids. The CDR3 nucleotides are TGTGCCAGCAGTTTATTTGGGGAAACTGAAGCTTTCTTT. It encodes CASSLFGETEAFF.

This clonotype was seen only a few times. The chain links TRBV12-3 or TRBV12-4 to TRBJ2-3; no reliable D call. The CDR3 is made up of 17 amino acids. V lost 1 base, J lost 4 bases, and 18 bases lay in between. The CDR3 spells CASSLVSLLKGADTQYF. The CDR3 nucleotides read TGTGCCAGCAGTTTAGTGTCCCTTCTTAAAGGAGCAGATACGCAGTATTTT.

The gene calls are TRBV6-5 and TRBJ2-7, with 8 bases identical to TRBD1. The CDR3 is 13 residues long. CDR1 is MNHEY and CDR2 is SVGAGI in the germline V gene. J was trimmed by 9 bases and V by 7 bases; bases with no gene match: 11. In DNA, the CDR3 is TGTGCCAGCATCCCCGTGACAGGGGTTCCGCAGTACTTC. Translated, it gives CASIPVTGVPQYF.